Below, 13 T cell receptor beta chains from the same sample are listed, as sequenced in a study of blood T cell repertoires in COVID-19. Clones were sequenced by immunoSEQ multiplex PCR, and TCRdb holds only the in-frame ones, with some missing. The sample gives some 150,000 clones, around 80% of which show up once; about 4% is in the top ten. Input material: peripheral blood. These TCRs come from a man in his sixties with acute or convalescent COVID-19.

A single count supports this clone. The chain employs TRBV6-1 and TRBJ2-7, with a weak D call TRBD2 (6 bases). The CDR3 is made up of 14 amino acids. Germline assignment: CDR1 MNHNS and CDR2 SASEGT. Trimming took 0 bases from V and 6 from J, leaving 12 bases between them. CDR3 sequence (DNA): TGTGCCAGCAGTGAAGCAGGAGGGCCTGGCGAGCAGTACTTC. Translating gives CASSEAGGPGEQYF.

This clone showed up just once. The J gene is TRBJ2-5, the V gene TRBV3-1 (or the pseudogene TRBV3-2), with TRBD1 matching 10 bases. Trimming took 4 bases from V and 3 from J; bases not matched to a gene: 2. The CDR3 runs 14 residues. Germline V gives CDR1 LGHDT, CDR2 YNNKEL (reference sequence). The CDR3 region is CASSRGTGEETQYF. The CDR3 DNA reads TGTGCCAGCAGCCGGGGGACAGGGGAAGAGACCCAGTACTTC.

The chain uses TRBV7-9 and TRBJ2-1; TRBD2 agrees at 14 bases. Trimming at V came to 5 bases and at J to 7 bases, leaving 4 bases not matched to a gene. Germline V gene lookup returns CDR1 SEHNR and CDR2 FQNEAQ (reference sequence). The length of the CDR3 is 15 residues. The CDR3 reads CASSRTSGRWNEQFF. The DNA for the CDR3 is TGTGCCAGCAGCAGGACTAGCGGGAGGTGGAATGAGCAGTTCTTC.

The chain uses TRBV27 and TRBJ2-3; a possible D gene is TRBD2 (6 bases). V lost 2 bases, J lost 1 base, and 10 bases lay in between. The CDR3 is 15 amino acids. From germline, CDR1 is MNHEY and CDR2 SMNVEV (reference sequence). The CDR3 sequence is CASSLLGGRTDTQYF. The CDR3 DNA sequence: TGTGCCAGCAGTTTACTGGGAGGCCGCACAGATACGCAGTATTTT.

The CDR3 region is CASSRGQTTYEQYF. In nucleotides, the CDR3 is TGTGCCAGCAGCCGCGGACAGACTACCTACGAGCAGTACTTC. The chain has TRBV7-2 and TRBJ2-7; D perhaps matches TRBD1 (6 bases). V gave up 5 bases and J gave up 2 bases, with 13 bases separating them. The V gene's germline CDR1 is SGHTA and CDR2 FQGNSA. The CDR3 is made up of 14 amino acids.

A single count supports this clone. One junction end does not reproduce the germline sequence, and a read error may be involved. The chain carries TRBV18 and TRBJ2-2; 10 bases fit TRBD1. In germline, CDR1 is KGHSH, CDR2 LQKENI. This CDR3 spans 17 amino acids. This chain's CDR3 is CASSPNPGQGNAGELFF. The CDR3 DNA is TGTGCCAGCTCTCCAAATCCGGGACAGGGGAACGCCGGGGAGCTGTTTTTT.

The rearrangement links TRBV5-1 to TRBJ2-1; 8 nucleotides line up with TRBD1. V lost 0 bases, J lost 6 bases, and 2 bases stayed unmatched. The germline CDR1 and CDR2 sequences are SGHRS and YFSETQ. This CDR3 is built from 14 residues. CDR3: CASSLVTGGNEQFF. The CDR3, as DNA: TGCGCCAGCAGCTTGGTAACAGGGGGCAATGAGCAGTTCTTC.

This clone was picked up many times. The chain couples TRBV2 to TRBJ2-7, with D perhaps matching TRBD2 (5 bases). From germline, CDR1 is SNHLY and CDR2 FYNNEI. The length of the CDR3 is 15 residues. V was clipped by 6 bases and J by 7 bases, with 22 bases between them. CDR3: CASRDHRSAEEEQYF. The CDR3 DNA sequence: TGTGCCAGCAGAGACCATCGGAGTGCGGAGGAAGAGCAGTACTTC.

The genes are TRBV27 and TRBJ2-5; 8 bases are shared with TRBD1. J gave up 9 bases and V 6 bases, and 9 bases lay outside the gene matches. Germline CDR1 reads MNHEY; CDR2 reads SMNVEV (reference sequence). This CDR3 is built from 13 residues. CDR3 nucleotide sequence: TGTGCCAGCAGCTACGACAGGGGTAGTTCCCAGTACTTC. It yields the protein CASSYDRGSSQYF.

The chain links TRBV3-1 (or the pseudogene TRBV3-2) to TRBJ1-3, with D possibly TRBD1 on 5 matching bases. The CDR3 length is 14 residues. From germline, CDR1 is LGHDT and CDR2 YNNKEL (reference sequence). The ends were cut back, 7 bases at V and 2 bases at J, with 12 bases in the middle. The CDR3 region has the DNA TGTGCCAGCACCCTGGGGGGGGCTGGAAACACCATATATTTT. Amino acid sequence: CASTLGGAGNTIYF.

DNA of the CDR3: TGTGCCAGCAGCTTCGGCCCGAGGAACAATGAGCAGTTCTTC. Translation: CASSFGPRNNEQFF. The chain combines TRBV11-3 with TRBJ2-1; D is unresolved. V was shortened by 3 bases and J by 5 bases, with 11 bases between the two germline ends. Germline V gene lookup returns CDR1 SGHNT and CDR2 YENEEA. The CDR3 has 14 amino acids.

This chain uses TRBV6-5 with TRBJ2-3; D gene unclear. CDR1 is MNHEY and CDR2 is SVGAGI in the germline V gene. The CDR3 loop spans 14 amino acids. Trimming removed 4 bases from V and 2 bases from J, with 10 bases in between. The DNA of the CDR3 is TGTGCCAGCAGTTCGAAAATAGACACAGATACGCAGTATTTT. It encodes CASSSKIDTDTQYF.

V usage is TRBV10-3 and J usage is TRBJ2-7; D perhaps matches TRBD2 (5 bases). The CDR3 extends over 14 amino acids. Deletions cut 4 bases from V and 6 bases from J, with 16 bases between. Germline V gene data show CDR1 as ENHRY and CDR2 as SYGVKD. CDR3 sequence reads: CAISGGSRPGEQYF. The CDR3 coding sequence is TGTGCCATCAGTGGCGGGTCCCGTCCCGGCGAGCAGTACTTC.